This T cell receptor beta chain was sequenced in a study of T cells in Graves' hyperthyroidism and ophthalmopathy. This CDR3 spans 12 amino acids. Germline V gene data show CDR1 as DFQATT and CDR2 as SNEGSKA (reference sequence). The V and J ends lost 6 bases and 9 bases respectively, with 15 bases between them. Regions amplified from RNA transcripts were the TCR beta CDR3 regions. During a first-round RT-PCR of the TCR CDR3, the HTBI primer set was used. TCRdb re-called the multiplex PCR reads through MiXCR, storing one row per CDR3 protein. The sample includes about 380,000 distinct CDR3 sequences, around 14% seen only once; the top ten take 11%. This clonotype was found many times.

The clonotype comes from a woman aged 55-69 years with Graves' hyperthyroidism. The chain couples TRBV20-1 to TRBJ2-1, with D possibly being TRBD1 (6 bases). Specimen: blood. This CDR3 reads CSALRPRGEQFF. CDR3 DNA sequence: TGCAGTGCCCTCAGGCCCAGGGGTGAGCAGTTCTTC.